The rows below give T cell receptor beta chains drawn from one sample of a study of blood T cell repertoires in COVID-19. Assay: immunoSEQ multiplex PCR; the TCRdb copy retains only in-frame clones and omits some. The sample includes approximately 450,000 clones, around 91% of them seen just once. Sequenced input: PBMCs or T cells enriched from blood (not recorded which). The receptors originated from a man aged 30 to 45 who had recovered from COVID-19. Each CDR3 is given with its conserved first and last residue. The D gene is left open where the match is weak. Rows give clone size only sometimes, using once, few, many, or a class for an expanded clone.

V gene: TRBV27; D gene: .; J gene: TRBJ2-1; clone size: .; CDR3 protein: CASSSQHNEQFF; CDR3 DNA: TGTGCCAGCAGCTCACAGCACAATGAGCAGTTCTTC
V gene: TRBV24-1; D gene: .; J gene: TRBJ1-1; clone size: .; CDR3 protein: CATSDSRTLEAFF; CDR3 DNA: TGTGCCACCAGTGACTCACGGACACTTGAAGCTTTCTTT
V gene: TRBV5-6; D gene: .; J gene: TRBJ2-7; clone size: .; CDR3 protein: CASSLDRSYEQYF; CDR3 DNA: TGTGCCAGCAGCTTGGACAGGTCCTACGAGCAGTACTTC
V gene: TRBV5-4; D gene: .; J gene: TRBJ2-2; clone size: .; CDR3 protein: CASSFGTRSRTGELFF; CDR3 DNA: TGTGCCAGCAGCTTCGGGACTCGGAGTCGGACCGGGGAGCTGTTTTTT
V gene: TRBV28; D gene: TRBD2; J gene: TRBJ2-5; clone size: once; CDR3 protein: CASSEAGASRETQYF; CDR3 DNA: TGTGCCAGCAGCGAAGCGGGAGCGAGCAGAGAGACCCAGTACTTC
V gene: TRBV10-3; D gene: TRBD2; J gene: TRBJ2-3; clone size: .; CDR3 protein: CALSSGTTDTQYF; CDR3 DNA: TGTGCCCTATCTAGCGGCACCACAGATACGCAGTATTTT
V gene: TRBV5-4; D gene: TRBD2; J gene: TRBJ2-5; clone size: .; CDR3 protein: CASSGGLAGVGTQYF; CDR3 DNA: TGTGCCAGCAGCGGCGGACTAGCGGGAGTTGGGACCCAGTACTTC
V gene: TRBV5-1; D gene: .; J gene: TRBJ2-1; clone size: .; CDR3 protein: CASSPGLTTDEQFF; CDR3 DNA: TGCGCCAGCAGCCCGGGACTCACAACGGATGAGCAGTTCTTC
V gene: TRBV4-1; D gene: .; J gene: TRBJ2-7; clone size: .; CDR3 protein: CASSQGQNSYEQYF; CDR3 DNA: TGCGCCAGCAGCCAGGGACAAAACTCCTACGAGCAGTACTTC
V gene: TRBV28; D gene: TRBD1; J gene: TRBJ1-2; clone size: .; CDR3 protein: CASSLGRDRTYGYTF; CDR3 DNA: TGTGCCAGCAGTTTGGGCCGGGACAGGACCTATGGCTACACCTTC
V gene: TRBV6-5; D gene: .; J gene: TRBJ2-7; clone size: .; CDR3 protein: CASRSDIFEQYF; CDR3 DNA: TGTGCCAGTAGGAGCGATATCTTCGAGCAGTACTTC
V gene: TRBV30; D gene: TRBD2; J gene: TRBJ2-3; clone size: .; CDR3 protein: CAWSPSGREYTDTQYF; CDR3 DNA: TGTGCCTGGAGTCCTAGCGGGAGGGAGTACACAGATACGCAGTATTTT
V gene: TRBV4-1; D gene: TRBD1; J gene: TRBJ2-6; clone size: .; CDR3 protein: CASSQEGTGAGANVLTF; CDR3 DNA: TGCGCCAGCAGCCAAGAGGGGACAGGGGCTGGGGCCAACGTCCTGACTTTC
V gene: TRBV11-2; D gene: .; J gene: TRBJ2-7; clone size: .; CDR3 protein: CASSPRQVGSYEQYF; CDR3 DNA: TGTGCCAGCAGCCCGCGACAGGTTGGCTCCTACGAGCAGTACTTC
V gene: TRBV14; D gene: .; J gene: TRBJ2-3; clone size: .; CDR3 protein: CASSQGANTQYF; CDR3 DNA: TGTGCCAGCAGCCAAGGAGCCAATACGCAGTATTTT
V gene: TRBV10-2; D gene: .; J gene: TRBJ1-5; clone size: .; CDR3 protein: CASSVTRGNQPQHF; CDR3 DNA: TGCGCCAGCAGTGTAACGAGAGGCAATCAGCCCCAGCATTTT
V gene: TRBV4-1; D gene: .; J gene: TRBJ1-2; clone size: .; CDR3 protein: CASSDYRERGYGYTF; CDR3 DNA: TGCGCCAGCAGCGATTACAGGGAAAGAGGGTATGGCTACACCTTC
V gene: TRBV12-3/TRBV12-4; D gene: .; J gene: TRBJ2-3; clone size: .; CDR3 protein: CASSLLPGDTQYF; CDR3 DNA: TGTGCCAGCAGCCTGCTACCGGGAGACACGCAGTATTTT
V gene: TRBV28; D gene: .; J gene: TRBJ2-2; clone size: .; CDR3 protein: CASSYPQGWTGELFF; CDR3 DNA: TGTGCCAGCAGTTACCCGCAGGGGTGGACCGGGGAGCTGTTTTTT
V gene: TRBV19; D gene: .; J gene: TRBJ1-2; clone size: .; CDR3 protein: CASTYLRDTAYGYTF; CDR3 DNA: TGTGCCAGTACTTACCTCCGGGACACCGCATATGGCTACACCTTC
V gene: TRBV7-9; D gene: TRBD1; J gene: TRBJ1-2; clone size: .; CDR3 protein: CASSWGTGGYTF; CDR3 DNA: TGTGCCAGCAGCTGGGGGACAGGGGGCTACACCTTC
V gene: TRBV4-1; D gene: .; J gene: TRBJ1-2; clone size: .; CDR3 protein: CASSQERQDYGYTF; CDR3 DNA: TGCGCCAGCAGCCAAGAGAGACAGGACTATGGCTACACCTTC
V gene: TRBV19; D gene: .; J gene: TRBJ2-3; clone size: once; CDR3 protein: CASSIGGSDTQYF; CDR3 DNA: TGTGCCAGTAGTATAGGGGGCTCAGATACGCAGTATTTT
V gene: TRBV7-2; D gene: .; J gene: TRBJ1-5; clone size: .; CDR3 protein: CASSLVSGTNQPQHF; CDR3 DNA: TGTGCCAGCAGCTTAGTTTCGGGTACGAATCAGCCCCAGCATTTT
V gene: TRBV3-1/TRBV3-2; D gene: .; J gene: TRBJ1-2; clone size: few; CDR3 protein: CASSQAYSGYGYTF; CDR3 DNA: TGTGCCAGCAGCCAAGCGTATTCGGGTTATGGCTACACCTTC
V gene: TRBV5-1; D gene: TRBD1; J gene: TRBJ1-2; clone size: .; CDR3 protein: CASSLTRDRTDGYTF; CDR3 DNA: TGCGCCAGCAGCTTAACCCGGGACAGAACGGATGGCTACACCTTC
V gene: TRBV9; D gene: TRBD2; J gene: TRBJ2-2; clone size: .; CDR3 protein: CASSARGLAGGAGELFF; CDR3 DNA: TGTGCCAGCAGCGCCCGGGGCCTAGCGGGAGGCGCCGGGGAGCTGTTTTTT
V gene: TRBV4-1; D gene: .; J gene: TRBJ2-5; clone size: few; CDR3 protein: CASSQDKTQYF; CDR3 DNA: TGCGCCAGCAGCCAAGACAAGACCCAGTACTTC
V gene: TRBV10-3; D gene: .; J gene: TRBJ2-7; clone size: .; CDR3 protein: CAISESVLARYEQYF; CDR3 DNA: TGTGCCATCAGTGAGTCTGTGCTAGCGAGGTACGAGCAGTACTTC
V gene: TRBV6-6; D gene: .; J gene: TRBJ1-2; clone size: .; CDR3 protein: CASIRGQSDGYTF; CDR3 DNA: TGTGCCAGCATCCGGGGACAATCGGATGGCTACACCTTC
V gene: TRBV7-9; D gene: TRBD2; J gene: TRBJ2-7; clone size: .; CDR3 protein: CASSLFSGRSSYEQYF; CDR3 DNA: TGTGCCAGCAGCTTATTTAGCGGGAGGAGCTCCTACGAGCAGTACTTC
V gene: TRBV5-1; D gene: .; J gene: TRBJ2-2; clone size: .; CDR3 protein: CASSSVSTGELFF; CDR3 DNA: TGCGCCAGCAGCTCAGTAAGCACCGGGGAGCTGTTTTTT
V gene: TRBV7-9; D gene: .; J gene: TRBJ2-7; clone size: .; CDR3 protein: CASTQGGSYEQYF; CDR3 DNA: TGTGCCAGCACACAAGGAGGGTCCTACGAGCAGTACTTC
V gene: TRBV18; D gene: .; J gene: TRBJ1-6; clone size: .; CDR3 protein: CASSPGQVYSPLHF; CDR3 DNA: TGTGCCAGCTCACCAGGGCAAGTCTATTCACCCCTCCACTTT
V gene: TRBV11-2; D gene: TRBD2; J gene: TRBJ2-7; clone size: .; CDR3 protein: CASSLGLEILDEQYF; CDR3 DNA: TGTGCCAGCAGCCTGGGACTAGAGATTCTCGACGAGCAGTACTTC
V gene: TRBV3-1/TRBV3-2; D gene: TRBD1; J gene: TRBJ1-1; clone size: .; CDR3 protein: CASSRPGGKNTEAFF; CDR3 DNA: TGTGCCAGCAGCCGCCCAGGGGGCAAGAACACTGAAGCTTTCTTT